This record concerns one TCR beta chain sequence. The data originate from a study of T cell responses to AZD1222 COVID-19 vaccine. The protocol was immunoSEQ multiplex PCR, while the TCRdb copy is restricted to in-frame clones and leaves out a portion. The sample contains fewer than 150,000 clones, about nine tenths of which appear only once. With 1 base removed from V and 9 bases from J, the gap between germline ends came to 3 bases. From germline, CDR1 is SGHTA and CDR2 FQGNSA. The CDR3 loop spans 10 amino acids. This rearrangement joins TRBV7-2 to TRBJ1-1; no clear D gene. Sample: peripheral blood, taken on day 0 of AZD1222 vaccination. This receptor was identified in an adult in good health. Here the CDR3 reads CASSLGKAFF. The CDR3 bases are TGTGCCAGCAGCTTAGGGAAAGCTTTCTTT.